Presented here are 3 T cell receptor beta chains from one specimen sequenced in a study of cytomegalovirus exposure and HLA in healthy donors. 13 Jbeta primers and 60 Vbeta primers were used for the PCR. Produced via immunoSEQ multiplex PCR; TCRdb's table is partial and in-frame only. The sample shows about 170,000 clones, about 82% of them seen only once. Sequencing input: PBMCs. These TCRs come from a female donor in good health and CMV-seronegative.

The chain has TRBV4-3 and TRBJ1-2, with a weak D call TRBD1 (6 bases). Per germline, CDR1 LGHNA and CDR2 YSLEER. The CDR3 spans 16 residues. Trimming left V 0 bases short and J 7 bases short, with 18 bases between. The CDR3 nucleotides are TGCGCCAGCAGCCAAGAAGGGGGGGGCGCGGGGTTTGGCTACACCTTC. As protein: CASSQEGGGAGFGYTF.

The V call is TRBV9, the J call TRBJ2-7, with 10 bases lining up with TRBD2. V was pared by 0 bases and J by 7 bases, with 7 bases of the junction left unmatched. CDR3 length: 15 residues. CDR1 is SGDLS and CDR2 is YYNGEE in the germline V gene. The CDR3 loop is CASSVASGGATEQYF. The CDR3 DNA reads TGTGCCAGCAGCGTAGCTAGCGGGGGCGCCACGGAGCAGTACTTC.

The J gene is TRBJ2-3, the V gene TRBV9, with 8 bases that match TRBD2. This CDR3 contains 16 residues. Germline CDR1 reads SGDLS; CDR2 reads YYNGEE. Trimming took 0 bases from V and 0 from J; bases not matched to a gene: 3. The CDR3 is CASSVVLAGSTDTQYF. The CDR3 DNA reads as TGTGCCAGCAGCGTAGTTCTAGCGGGCAGCACAGATACGCAGTATTTT.